This T cell receptor (beta chain) was observed in a study of early T cells in non-severe SARS-CoV-2 infection. Study-wide background: From unsorted whole blood, bulk RNA was sequenced, and the chains remained unpaired.

As concerns this clonotype: Its specificity is unknown.

Points from the study as a whole: Matches to VDJdb favored anti-spike CD8 responses and missed private and CD4 specificities.

CDR3 size: 17 residues. The J segment lost 7 bases and the V segment lost 6 bases, leaving 17 bases of the junction unmatched. Germline-derived CDR1 and CDR2 are KGHSH and LQKENI. The TCR library protocol was used to attach unique molecular identifiers. These identifiers were attached to individual cDNA molecules. TCRdb re-analysed the 5' RACE reads in MiXCR, keeping a single row per CDR3 protein. The repertoire includes 56,000 or so distinct CDR3 sequences, 8% to 9% of them detected once, and around 4.2% sits in the top ten. Sequencing input: whole blood. The TCR originated in an adult who was a healthcare worker with PCR-confirmed SARS-CoV-2 infection or an uninfected control (not recorded which). V and J are TRBV18 and TRBJ2-7; 11 bases align to TRBD2. The DNA of the CDR3 is TGTGCCAGCTCCCCCCCCACTGGACTAGCGGGTATGGGGGAGCAGTACTTC. Translating it yields CASSPPTGLAGMGEQYF.